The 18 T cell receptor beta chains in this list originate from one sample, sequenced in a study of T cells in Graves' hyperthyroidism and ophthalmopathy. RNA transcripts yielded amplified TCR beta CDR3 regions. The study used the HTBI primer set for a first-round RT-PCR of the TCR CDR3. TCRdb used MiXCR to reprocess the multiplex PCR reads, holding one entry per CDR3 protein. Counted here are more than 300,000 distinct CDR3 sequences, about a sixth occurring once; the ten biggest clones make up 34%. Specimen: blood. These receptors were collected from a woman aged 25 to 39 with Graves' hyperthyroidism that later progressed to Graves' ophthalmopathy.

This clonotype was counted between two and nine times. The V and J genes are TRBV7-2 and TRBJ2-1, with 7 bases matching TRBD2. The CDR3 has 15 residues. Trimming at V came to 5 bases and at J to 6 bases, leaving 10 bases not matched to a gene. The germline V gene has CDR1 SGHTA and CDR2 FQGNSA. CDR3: CASSRAGVVSNEQFF. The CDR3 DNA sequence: TGTGCCAGCAGCCGGGCGGGAGTAGTTTCCAATGAGCAGTTCTTC.

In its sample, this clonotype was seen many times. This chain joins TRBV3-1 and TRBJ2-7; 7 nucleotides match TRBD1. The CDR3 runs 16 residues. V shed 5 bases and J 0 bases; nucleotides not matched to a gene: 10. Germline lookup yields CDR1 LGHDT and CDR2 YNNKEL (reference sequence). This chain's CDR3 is CASSAAPGQASYEQYF. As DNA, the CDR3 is TGTGCCAGCAGCGCCGCACCTGGACAGGCCTCCTACGAGCAGTACTTC.

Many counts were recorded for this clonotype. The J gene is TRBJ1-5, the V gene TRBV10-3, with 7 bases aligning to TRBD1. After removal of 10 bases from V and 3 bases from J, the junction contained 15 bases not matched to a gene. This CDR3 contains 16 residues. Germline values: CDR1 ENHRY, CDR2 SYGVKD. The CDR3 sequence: CATRDRATEANQPQHF. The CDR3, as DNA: TGTGCCACCAGAGACAGGGCAACCGAAGCCAATCAGCCCCAGCATTTT.

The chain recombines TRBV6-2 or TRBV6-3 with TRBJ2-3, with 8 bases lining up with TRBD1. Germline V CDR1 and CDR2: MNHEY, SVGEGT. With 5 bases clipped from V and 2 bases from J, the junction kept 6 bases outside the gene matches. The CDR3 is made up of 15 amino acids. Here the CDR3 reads CASSRQGTITDTQYF. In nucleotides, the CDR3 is TGTGCCAGCAGTAGACAGGGGACCATCACAGATACGCAGTATTTT.

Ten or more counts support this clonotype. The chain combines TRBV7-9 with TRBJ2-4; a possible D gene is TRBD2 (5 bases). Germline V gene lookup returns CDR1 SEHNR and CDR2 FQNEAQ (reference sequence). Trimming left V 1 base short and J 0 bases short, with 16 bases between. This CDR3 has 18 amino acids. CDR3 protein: CASSLDPSRPIAKNIQYF. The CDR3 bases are TGTGCCAGCAGCTTAGACCCTAGCAGACCTATAGCCAAAAACATTCAGTACTTC.

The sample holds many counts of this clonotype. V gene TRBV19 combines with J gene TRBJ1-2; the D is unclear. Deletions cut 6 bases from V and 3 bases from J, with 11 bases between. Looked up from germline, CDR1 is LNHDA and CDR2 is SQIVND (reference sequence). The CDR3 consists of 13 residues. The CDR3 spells CASSRLEDYGYTF. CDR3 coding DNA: TGTGCCAGTAGCCGACTGGAAGACTATGGCTACACCTTC.

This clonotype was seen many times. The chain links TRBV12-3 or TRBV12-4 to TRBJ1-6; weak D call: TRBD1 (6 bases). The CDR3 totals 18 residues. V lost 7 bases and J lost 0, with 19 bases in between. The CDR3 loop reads CASNFSYREGSYNSPLHF. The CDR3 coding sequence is TGTGCCAGCAATTTCAGTTACAGGGAAGGCTCCTATAATTCACCCCTCCACTTT.

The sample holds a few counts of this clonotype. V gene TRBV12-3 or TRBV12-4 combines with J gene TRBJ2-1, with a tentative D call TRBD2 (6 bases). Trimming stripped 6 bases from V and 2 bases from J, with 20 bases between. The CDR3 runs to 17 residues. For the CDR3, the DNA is TGTGCCAGCAGGCCTATACTAGCACGAGCCACCTACAATGAGCAGTTCTTC. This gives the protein CASRPILARATYNEQFF.

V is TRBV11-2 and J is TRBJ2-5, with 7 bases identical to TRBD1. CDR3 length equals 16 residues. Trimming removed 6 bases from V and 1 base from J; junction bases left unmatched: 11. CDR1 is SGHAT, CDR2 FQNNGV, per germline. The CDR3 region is CASRLTGTALQETQYF. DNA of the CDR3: TGTGCCAGCAGGTTAACCGGGACAGCTCTCCAAGAGACCCAGTACTTC.

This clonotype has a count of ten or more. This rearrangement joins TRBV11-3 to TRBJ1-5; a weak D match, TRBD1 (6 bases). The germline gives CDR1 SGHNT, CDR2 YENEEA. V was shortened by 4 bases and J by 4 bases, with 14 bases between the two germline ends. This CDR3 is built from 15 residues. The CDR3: CASSWAGTPNQPQHF. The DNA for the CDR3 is TGTGCCAGCAGCTGGGCCGGGACACCAAATCAGCCCCAGCATTTT.

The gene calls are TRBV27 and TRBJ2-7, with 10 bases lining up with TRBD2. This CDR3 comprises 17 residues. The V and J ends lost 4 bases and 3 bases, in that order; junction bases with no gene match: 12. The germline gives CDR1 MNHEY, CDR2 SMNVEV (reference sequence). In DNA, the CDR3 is TGTGCCAGCAGTTCTCCACTAGCGGGGAGGGCCTTCTACGAGCAGTACTTC. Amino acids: CASSSPLAGRAFYEQYF.

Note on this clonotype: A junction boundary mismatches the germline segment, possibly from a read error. The CDR3 reads CTSSFQGSTSTDTQYF. CDR3 coding DNA: TGCACCAGCAGCTTCCAGGGGTCTACTAGCACAGATACGCAGTATTTT. The rearrangement links TRBV5-1 to TRBJ2-3; D is possibly TRBD1 (6 bases). Germline lookup yields CDR1 SGHRS and CDR2 YFSETQ. The CDR3 is 16 amino acids.

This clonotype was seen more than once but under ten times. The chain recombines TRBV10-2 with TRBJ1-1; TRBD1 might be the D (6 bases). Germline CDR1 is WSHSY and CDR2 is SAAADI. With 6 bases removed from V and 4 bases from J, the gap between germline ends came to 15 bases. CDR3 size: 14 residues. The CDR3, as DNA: TGCGCCAGCAGGAACAGGGACGGGGTCACTGAAGCTTTCTTT. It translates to CASRNRDGVTEAFF.

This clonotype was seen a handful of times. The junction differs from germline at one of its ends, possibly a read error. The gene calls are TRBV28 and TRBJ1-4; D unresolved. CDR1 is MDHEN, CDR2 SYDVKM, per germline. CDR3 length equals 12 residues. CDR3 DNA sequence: TGTGTCAGCAGTTTAACTTCGGAAAAACTGTTTTTT. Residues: CVSSLTSEKLFF.

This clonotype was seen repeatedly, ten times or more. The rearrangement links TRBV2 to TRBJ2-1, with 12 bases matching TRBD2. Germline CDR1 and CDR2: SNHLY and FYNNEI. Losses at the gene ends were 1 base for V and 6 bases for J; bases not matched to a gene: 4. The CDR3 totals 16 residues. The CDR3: CASSEEGLAGPNEQFF. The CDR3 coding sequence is TGTGCCAGCAGTGAAGAGGGACTAGCGGGTCCCAATGAGCAGTTCTTC.

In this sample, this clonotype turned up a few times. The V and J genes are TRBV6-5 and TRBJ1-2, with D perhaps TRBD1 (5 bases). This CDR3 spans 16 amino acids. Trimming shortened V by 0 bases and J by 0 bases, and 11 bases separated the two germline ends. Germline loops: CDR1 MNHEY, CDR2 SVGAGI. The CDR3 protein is CASSYSTGRSNYGYTF. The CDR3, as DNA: TGTGCCAGCAGTTACTCAACGGGGCGCTCTAACTATGGCTACACCTTC.

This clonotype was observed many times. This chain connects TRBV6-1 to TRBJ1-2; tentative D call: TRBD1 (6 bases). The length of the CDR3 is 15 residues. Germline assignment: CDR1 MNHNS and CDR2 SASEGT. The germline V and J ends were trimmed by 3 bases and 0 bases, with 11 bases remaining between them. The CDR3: CASSDRTEANYGYTF. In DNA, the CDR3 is TGTGCCAGCAGTGACCGGACAGAAGCTAACTATGGCTACACCTTC.

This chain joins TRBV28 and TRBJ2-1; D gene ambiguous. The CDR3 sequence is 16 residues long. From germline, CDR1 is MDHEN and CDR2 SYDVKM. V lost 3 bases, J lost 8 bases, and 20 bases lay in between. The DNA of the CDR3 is TGTGCCAGCAGTTTGACCCGCTTTGTGGTCGAGGATGAGCAGTTCTTC. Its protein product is CASSLTRFVVEDEQFF.